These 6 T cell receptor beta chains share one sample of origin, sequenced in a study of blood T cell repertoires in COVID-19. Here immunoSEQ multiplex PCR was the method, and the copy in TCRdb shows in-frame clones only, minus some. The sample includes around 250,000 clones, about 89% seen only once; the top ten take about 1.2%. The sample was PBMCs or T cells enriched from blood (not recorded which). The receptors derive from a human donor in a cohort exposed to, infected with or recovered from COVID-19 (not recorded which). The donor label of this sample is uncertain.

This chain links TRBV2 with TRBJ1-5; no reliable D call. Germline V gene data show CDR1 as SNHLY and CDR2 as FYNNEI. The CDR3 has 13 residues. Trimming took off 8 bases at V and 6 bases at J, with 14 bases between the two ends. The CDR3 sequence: CASRSKFTQPQHF. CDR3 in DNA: TGTGCCAGCCGGTCGAAGTTCACTCAGCCCCAGCATTTT.

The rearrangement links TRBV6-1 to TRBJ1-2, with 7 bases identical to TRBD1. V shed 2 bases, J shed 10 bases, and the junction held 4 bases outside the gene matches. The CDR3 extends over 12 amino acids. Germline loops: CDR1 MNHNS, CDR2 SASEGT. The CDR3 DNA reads TGTGCCAGCAGTGAATACAGGGGCCTCTACACCTTC. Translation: CASSEYRGLYTF.

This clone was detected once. Written as DNA, the CDR3 is TGCGCCAGCAGCCCAGACAGGTGGAACACCGGGGAGCTGTTTTTT. The encoded protein is CASSPDRWNTGELFF. This chain joins TRBV5-1 and TRBJ2-2; tentatively, D is TRBD1 (6 bases). This CDR3 contains 15 residues. The V end lost 4 bases, the J end lost 1 base, and 11 bases lay between the germline ends. CDR1 and CDR2 from the germline V gene are SGHRS and YFSETQ.

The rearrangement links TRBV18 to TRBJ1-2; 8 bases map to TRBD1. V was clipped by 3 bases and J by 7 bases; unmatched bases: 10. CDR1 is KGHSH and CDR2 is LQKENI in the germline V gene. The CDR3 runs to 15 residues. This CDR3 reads CASSPVQGATAGYTF. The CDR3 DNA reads TGTGCCAGCTCACCGGTCCAGGGGGCCACCGCTGGCTACACCTTC.

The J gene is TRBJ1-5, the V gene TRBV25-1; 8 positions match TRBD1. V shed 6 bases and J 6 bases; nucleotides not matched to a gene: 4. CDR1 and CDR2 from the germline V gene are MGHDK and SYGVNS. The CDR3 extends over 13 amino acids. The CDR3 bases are TGTGCCAGCAGCGGGCAGGGGGCTCAGCCCCAGCATTTT. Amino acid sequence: CASSGQGAQPQHF.

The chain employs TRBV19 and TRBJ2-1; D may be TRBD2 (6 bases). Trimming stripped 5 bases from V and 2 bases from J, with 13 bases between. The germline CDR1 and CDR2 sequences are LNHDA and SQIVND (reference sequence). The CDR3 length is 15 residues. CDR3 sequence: CASSPLANPYNEQFF. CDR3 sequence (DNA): TGTGCCAGTAGTCCTCTAGCGAACCCCTACAATGAGCAGTTCTTC.